This is a list of T cell receptor beta chains from one sample in a study of blood T cell repertoires in COVID-19. Produced via immunoSEQ multiplex PCR; TCRdb's table is partial and in-frame only. Of tens of thousands of clones detected, approximately 87% appear once; the ten largest clones hold 6.9%. Sequencing was performed on peripheral blood. Receptors originate from a man in his sixties with active or convalescent COVID-19. Both conserved end residues are trimmed from each CDR3.

>TRBV6-5|TRBJ2-7
ASRPQGTDEQY
>TRBV11-2|TRBJ2-3
ASSSGRDSGVTQY
>TRBV7-3|TRBJ1-2
ASSMGHLGEGYT
>TRBV5-4|TRBJ2-2
ASSVGLAGATGELF
>TRBV27|TRBJ2-1
ASSLYLAGFNEQF
>TRBV6-5|TRBJ2-7
ASSLSGIWEQY
>TRBV28|TRBJ1-5
ASRFQGASNQPQH
>TRBV21-1|TRBJ2-5
ASTGEGTVQETQY
>TRBV19|TRBJ2-7
ASSIDGRGPSYEQY
>TRBV19|TRBJ1-5
ASSHRGAGQPQH
>TRBV27|TRBJ1-2
ASSIRGPDGYT
>TRBV2|TRBJ1-6
ASISSSSYNSPLH
>TRBV7-8|TRBJ1-5
ASSSKGDRGGSQPQH
>TRBV11-2|TRBJ2-2
ASIPSGTPTGELF
>TRBV5-4|TRBJ2-2
ASSRGLAGVIDSGELF
>TRBV4-2|TRBJ2-2
ASWGGFGELF
>TRBV7-8|TRBJ1-5
ASSPLSYSEVQGNQPQH
>TRBV5-5|TRBJ2-7
ASSWDEGGYEQY
>TRBV6-2/TRBV6-3|TRBJ2-7
ASSPTRQRKY
>TRBV6-5|TRBJ2-7
ASRHLQAAEQY
>TRBV9|TRBJ2-3
ASSPMFTDTQY
>TRBV3-1/TRBV3-2|TRBJ1-3
ASSPQDREPRGTIY
>TRBV5-1|TRBJ1-6
ASSLGREESPLH
>TRBV12-3/TRBV12-4|TRBJ1-6
ASSLASNSPLH
>TRBV6-5|TRBJ2-1
ASGNRGLIEQF
>TRBV3-1/TRBV3-2|TRBJ1-1
ASVGTPVSNTEAF
>TRBV11-2|TRBJ2-1
ASSLDPPGGPRNEQF
>TRBV6-8|TRBJ2-1
ASSPRGTSVDNEQF
>TRBV5-6|TRBJ1-5
ASSLMTDYQPQH
>TRBV14|TRBJ2-3
ASSPLAGMTQY
>TRBV9|TRBJ1-6
ASSRLTGNSPLH
>TRBV19|TRBJ2-1
ASSARTGGRVGEQF
>TRBV5-1|TRBJ1-4
ASASLATNEKLF
>TRBV6-4|TRBJ2-3
ASRASGADTQY
>TRBV18|TRBJ2-7
ASSVSGTNYEQY
>TRBV5-1|TRBJ2-2
ASSGGGLNTGELF
>TRBV28|TRBJ1-4
ASSLTGSANEKLF
>TRBV6-5|TRBJ1-1
ASSYEGWGTEAF
>TRBV24-1|TRBJ1-6
ATSASSYNSPLH
>TRBV11-2|TRBJ2-1
ASSSAGLAGVSNNEQF
>TRBV3-1/TRBV3-2|TRBJ1-1
ASSPTSPRGGTEAF
>TRBV7-9|TRBJ2-1
ASSRRDRGVNEQF
>TRBV2|TRBJ2-5
ASSGGLAGEETQY
>TRBV14|TRBJ1-3
ASSHDTGIGNTIY
>TRBV4-3|TRBJ1-3
ASSQGGQRNTIY
>TRBV6-1|TRBJ1-3
ASSELRRDTIY
>TRBV6-5|TRBJ1-1
ASSSYRGRTEAF
>TRBV4-3|TRBJ2-7
ASSHTLLEPSYEQY
>TRBV5-4|TRBJ2-5
ASNTRRGLQETQY
>TRBV3-1/TRBV3-2|TRBJ2-5
ASSLTGGRAEETQY
>TRBV7-9|TRBJ2-5
ASSLVWDCRWTQY
>TRBV6-2/TRBV6-3|TRBJ1-1
ASSYNGNTEAF
>TRBV5-6|TRBJ2-7
ASSFNWEQY
>TRBV11-3|TRBJ1-1
ASSRGAAGEAF
>TRBV4-3|TRBJ2-2
ASSASGGTTGELF
>TRBV9|TRBJ1-1
ASSVVAHPREAF
>TRBV6-5|TRBJ1-5
ASRPTGSNQPQH
>TRBV7-6|TRBJ2-3
ASGPTGGTADTQY
>TRBV6-2/TRBV6-3|TRBJ2-2
ASSRGGSNTGELF
>TRBV7-6|TRBJ2-5
ASSFSETQY